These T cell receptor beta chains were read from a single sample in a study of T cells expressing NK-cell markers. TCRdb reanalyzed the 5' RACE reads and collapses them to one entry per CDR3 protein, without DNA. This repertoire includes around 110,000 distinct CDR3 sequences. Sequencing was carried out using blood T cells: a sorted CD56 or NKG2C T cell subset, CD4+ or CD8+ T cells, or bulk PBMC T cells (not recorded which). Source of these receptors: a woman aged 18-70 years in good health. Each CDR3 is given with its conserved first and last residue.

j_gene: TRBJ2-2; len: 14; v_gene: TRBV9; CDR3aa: CASSVGGGPGELFF
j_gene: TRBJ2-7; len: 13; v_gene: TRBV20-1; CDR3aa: CSPTLAGGLEQYF
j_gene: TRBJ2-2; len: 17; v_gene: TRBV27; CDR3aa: CASSLGLAGVGGGELFF
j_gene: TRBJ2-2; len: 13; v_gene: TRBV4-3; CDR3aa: CASSHMIGGELFF
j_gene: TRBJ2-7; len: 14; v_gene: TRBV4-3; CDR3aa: CASSATSGSYEQYF
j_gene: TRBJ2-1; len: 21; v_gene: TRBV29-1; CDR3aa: CSAHPNPMTSGRSPSYNEQFF
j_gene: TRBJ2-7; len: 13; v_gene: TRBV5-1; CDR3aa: CASSLGQSYEQYF
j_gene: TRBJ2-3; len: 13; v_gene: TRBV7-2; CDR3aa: CASSLGLAEAQYF
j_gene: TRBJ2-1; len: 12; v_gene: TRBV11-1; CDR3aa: CASSLTDNEQFF
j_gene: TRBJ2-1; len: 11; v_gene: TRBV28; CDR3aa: CASSLGPPQFF
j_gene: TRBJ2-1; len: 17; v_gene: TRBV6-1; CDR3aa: CASGLFFIGAPGNEQFF
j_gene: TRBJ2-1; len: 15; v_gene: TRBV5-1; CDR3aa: CASSLVAGGFHEQFF
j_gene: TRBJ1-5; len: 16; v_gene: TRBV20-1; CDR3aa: CSATPIAGRGNQPQHF
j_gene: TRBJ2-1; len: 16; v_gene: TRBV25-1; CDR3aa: CASSGPDRPDYNEQFF
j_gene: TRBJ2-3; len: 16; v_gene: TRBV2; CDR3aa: CAILGLAGAHTDTQYF
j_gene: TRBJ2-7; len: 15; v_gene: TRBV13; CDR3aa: CASSPGGQRSYEQYF
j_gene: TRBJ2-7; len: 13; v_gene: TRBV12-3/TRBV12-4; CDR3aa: CASSTPGQYEQYF
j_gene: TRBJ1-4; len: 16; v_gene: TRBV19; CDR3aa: CASSIDLGSLGEKLFF
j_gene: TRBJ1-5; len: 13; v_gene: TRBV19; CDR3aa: CATEAGPVQPQHF
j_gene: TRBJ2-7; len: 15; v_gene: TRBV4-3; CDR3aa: CASSAGWDSSYEQYF
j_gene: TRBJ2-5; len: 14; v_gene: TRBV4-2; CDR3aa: CASSLVGGEETQYF
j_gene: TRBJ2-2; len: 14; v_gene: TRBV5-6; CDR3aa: CASSFIANTGELFF
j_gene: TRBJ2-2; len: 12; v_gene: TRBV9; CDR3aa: CASSPHSGELFF
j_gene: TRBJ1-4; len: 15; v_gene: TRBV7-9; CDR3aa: CASSTDRGLSEKLFF